A single sample is the source of the 25 T cell receptor beta chains below, sequenced in a study of blood T cell repertoires in COVID-19. TCRdb's table, derived via immunoSEQ multiplex PCR, lists solely in-frame clones and lacks some. Here the sample spans about 180,000 clones, 70% to 90% being singletons. The sequenced sample was peripheral blood. These receptors all stem from a man younger than 35 who had recovered from COVID-19.

The chain uses TRBV3-1 (or the pseudogene TRBV3-2) and TRBJ2-1; D is ambiguous. From germline, CDR1 is LGHDT and CDR2 YNNKEL (reference sequence). V lost 1 base and J lost 0, with 16 bases in between. This CDR3 spans 18 amino acids. CDR3 nucleotide sequence: TGTGCCAGCAGCCAAGGACTCATACCGGGTAGCTCCTACAATGAGCAGTTCTTC. Encoded protein: CASSQGLIPGSSYNEQFF.

The CDR3 reads CASSQATGKDYGYTF. Written as DNA, the CDR3 is TGTGCCAGCAGCCAAGCTACCGGGAAAGATTATGGCTACACCTTC. This chain joins TRBV3-1 (or the pseudogene TRBV3-2) and TRBJ1-2; D is unresolved. V gave up 1 base and J gave up 5 bases, with 14 bases separating them. Per the germline V gene, CDR1 is LGHDT and CDR2 is YNNKEL (reference sequence). The CDR3 runs 15 residues.

The V call is TRBV19, the J call TRBJ1-5; maybe TRBD1 (5 bases). The CDR3 runs 14 residues. Trimming pared 8 bases from V and 2 bases from J, leaving 13 bases between. Germline assignment: CDR1 LNHDA and CDR2 SQIVND (reference sequence). Written as DNA, the CDR3 is TGTGCCAGTGCTCGGGGGGGAGGCAATCAGCCCCAGCATTTT. Residues: CASARGGGNQPQHF.

The chain combines TRBV4-1 with TRBJ2-1; D unclear. Per the germline V gene, CDR1 is MGHRA and CDR2 is YSYEKL. V was clipped by 1 base and J by 2 bases, with 6 bases between them. This CDR3 has 14 amino acids. CDR3 loop: CASSQAETYNEQFF. The CDR3 region has the DNA TGCGCCAGCAGCCAAGCGGAGACCTACAATGAGCAGTTCTTC.

J is TRBJ2-1 and V is TRBV4-1, with D possibly being TRBD2 (5 bases). In germline, CDR1 is MGHRA, CDR2 YSYEKL. V shed 0 bases and J shed 6 bases, with 12 bases lying between them. The CDR3 runs to 15 residues. CDR3 DNA: TGCGCCAGCAGCCAAGACTCAGCGGACGGCAATGAGCAGTTCTTC. Translation gives CASSQDSADGNEQFF.

This clone was observed a single time. V is TRBV11-2 and J is TRBJ2-1, with TRBD2 matching 9 bases. CDR1 SGHAT and CDR2 FQNNGV come from the germline V gene. The CDR3 spans 14 residues. With V trimmed by 4 bases and J by 3 bases, 1 base remained unmatched. CDR3 in amino acids: CASSSSGIYNEQFF. Written as DNA, the CDR3 is TGTGCCAGCAGCTCTAGCGGGATCTACAATGAGCAGTTCTTC.

In the case of this clone: The junction departs from germline at one end; a sequencing error may be responsible. This chain links TRBV19 with TRBJ2-7; 7 nucleotides line up with TRBD2. Germline CDR1 reads LNHDA; CDR2 reads SQIVND (reference sequence). The CDR3 contains 12 residues. The chain's CDR3 is CASSIGETSKHF. For the CDR3, the DNA is TGTGCCAGTAGTATTGGAGAGACTAGCAAGCACTTC. Full variable domain (missing parts from reference TRBV19 and TRBJ2-7): DGGITQSPKYLFRKEGQNVTLSCEQNLNHDAMYWYRQDPGQGLRLIYYSQIVNDFQKGDIAEGYSVSREKKESFPLTVTSAQKNPTAFYLCASSIGETSKHFGPGTRLTVT.

The table lists this clone with a count of one. V is TRBV7-8 and J is TRBJ2-7, with 7 bases lining up with TRBD1. The germline V gene has CDR1 SGHVS and CDR2 FQNEAQ. Unmatched junction bases numbered 4, after V lost 1 base and J lost 7 bases. This CDR3 comprises 13 residues. CDR3 coding DNA: TGTGCCAGCAGCTTAGGGACAGGCTATGAGCAGTACTTC. Protein sequence: CASSLGTGYEQYF.

This clone was counted a single time. The gene calls are TRBV7-6 and TRBJ2-1, with TRBD2 identical over 10 bases. CDR3 length: 15 residues. CDR1 is SGHVS and CDR2 is FNYEAQ in the germline V gene. V shed 6 bases, J shed 0 bases, and the junction held 2 bases outside the gene matches. The CDR3 is CASSPSGSSYNEQFF. CDR3 nucleotides: TGTGCCAGCAGTCCTAGCGGGAGCTCCTACAATGAGCAGTTCTTC. Based on the CDR3 plus reference TRBV7-6 and TRBJ2-1, the full variable domain is GAGVSQSPRYKVTKRGQDVALRCDPISGHVSLYWYRQALGQGPEFLTYFNYEAQQDKSGLPNDRFSAERPEGSISTLTIQRTEQRDSAMYRCASSPSGSSYNEQFFGPGTRLTVL.

J is TRBJ1-5 and V is TRBV19; D call uncertain. The CDR3 contains 16 residues. The germline V and J ends were trimmed by 5 bases and 1 base, with 15 bases remaining between them. The germline V gene encodes CDR1 LNHDA and CDR2 SQIVND (reference sequence). The CDR3 loop is CASSDSGFSSNQPQHF. CDR3 DNA sequence: TGTGCCAGTAGTGATTCGGGGTTTAGCAGCAATCAGCCCCAGCATTTT. Full variable domain (outside the CDR3, taken from reference TRBV19 and TRBJ1-5): DGGITQSPKYLFRKEGQNVTLSCEQNLNHDAMYWYRQDPGQGLRLIYYSQIVNDFQKGDIAEGYSVSREKKESFPLTVTSAQKNPTAFYLCASSDSGFSSNQPQHFGDGTRLSIL.

This clone is a singleton in its sample. This CDR3 is CASSEATGDYYGYTF. Written as DNA, the CDR3 is TGTGCCAGCAGTGAAGCGACAGGGGATTACTATGGCTACACCTTC. V is TRBV2 and J is TRBJ1-2; TRBD1 agrees at 8 bases. Trimming cost V 0 bases and J 3 bases; bases outside gene matches: 3. Germline loops: CDR1 SNHLY, CDR2 FYNNEI. This CDR3 has 15 residues.

V and J are TRBV20-1 and TRBJ2-3; D gene ambiguous. Germline lookup yields CDR1 DFQATT and CDR2 SNEGSKA (reference sequence). The V and J ends lost 3 bases and 4 bases respectively, with 5 bases between them. The CDR3 length is 11 residues. The CDR3: CSARESDTQYF. The CDR3, as DNA: TGCAGTGCTAGGGAGTCAGATACGCAGTATTTT.

The V gene is TRBV3-1 (or the pseudogene TRBV3-2), the J gene TRBJ2-3; 10 bases align to TRBD2. This CDR3 has 16 amino acids. CDR1 and CDR2 (germline): LGHDT, YNNKEL (reference sequence). The V gene end was trimmed by 2 bases and the J gene end by 5 bases; junction bases not matched to a gene: 7. This CDR3 is CASSQISGRSEDTQYF. In nucleotides, the CDR3 is TGTGCCAGCAGCCAAATTAGCGGGAGGTCAGAAGATACGCAGTATTTT.

The chain combines TRBV21-1 with TRBJ2-3; TRBD2, as called in the table, went unchecked against the DNA. TRBV21-1 is marked as a pseudogene. CDR3 length: 14 amino acids. CDR3 amino acids: CASTPGLPPDTQYF. The CDR3 nucleotides are TGTGCCAGCACCCCGGGACTCCCCCCGGATACGCAGTATTTT.

This clone came up once. V usage is TRBV5-1 and J usage is TRBJ2-2, with 10 nucleotides matching TRBD2. The CDR3 runs 17 residues. V lost 2 bases and J lost 2; bases outside the gene matches: 6. Looked up from germline, CDR1 is SGHRS and CDR2 is YFSETQ. This CDR3 reads CASSFTLAGPNTGELFF. For the CDR3, the DNA is TGCGCCAGCAGCTTCACACTAGCGGGGCCTAACACCGGGGAGCTGTTTTTT.

This chain uses TRBV5-1 with TRBJ1-1, with D possibly TRBD1 on 5 matching bases. Trimming removed 2 bases at V and 6 bases at J, with 14 bases between. CDR3 length: 14 residues. Germline lookup yields CDR1 SGHRS and CDR2 YFSETQ. The CDR3 loop reads CASSFGARGPEAFF. The CDR3 nucleotides read TGCGCCAGCAGCTTTGGGGCAAGGGGTCCTGAAGCTTTCTTT.

This sequence joins TRBV7-2 and TRBJ1-5; the match to TRBD1 covers 7 bases. The germline CDR1 and CDR2 sequences are SGHTA and FQGNSA. The CDR3 sequence is 14 residues long. V shed 1 base and J 4 bases; nucleotides not matched to a gene: 1. CDR3 protein: CASSLEQGNQPQHF. DNA of the CDR3: TGTGCCAGCAGCTTAGAACAGGGGAATCAGCCCCAGCATTTT.

The chain links TRBV4-2 to TRBJ2-4; tentatively, D is TRBD1 (6 bases). Trimming cost V 0 bases and J 9 bases, with 12 bases left between them. This CDR3 is built from 14 residues. The germline gives CDR1 LGHNA, CDR2 YNFKEQ. CDR3 residues: CASSQETGEGIQYF. The CDR3 DNA follows: TGTGCCAGCAGCCAAGAGACAGGAGAGGGCATTCAGTACTTC.

V is TRBV10-2 and J is TRBJ2-1, with D maybe TRBD2 (5 bases). This CDR3 is built from 13 residues. The germline V gene has CDR1 WSHSY and CDR2 SAAADI. V was pared by 3 bases and J by 6 bases, with 9 bases between. The CDR3 spells CASSDERRNEQFF. The CDR3 DNA reads as TGCGCCAGCAGTGATGAGCGGCGCAATGAGCAGTTCTTC.

This clone was detected once. V and J are TRBV27 and TRBJ2-1, with D possibly being TRBD2 (6 bases). The CDR3 spans 15 residues. Germline lookup yields CDR1 MNHEY and CDR2 SMNVEV (reference sequence). V dropped 4 bases and J dropped 2 bases, with 12 bases sitting between them. The CDR3 spells CASSYQAGTYNEQFF. The CDR3 coding sequence is TGTGCCAGCAGTTATCAAGCGGGCACCTACAATGAGCAGTTCTTC.

The rearrangement uses TRBV28 and TRBJ2-3; possible D gene TRBD1, 6 bases. Per the germline V gene, CDR1 is MDHEN and CDR2 is SYDVKM. V shed 4 bases and J shed 0 bases, with 23 bases lying between them. The CDR3 runs to 19 residues. The CDR3 is CASSWARGRVSSSTDTQYF. DNA for the CDR3: TGTGCCAGCAGTTGGGCCAGGGGCAGGGTATCCTCTAGCACAGATACGCAGTATTTT. Looking up the rest from reference TRBV28 and TRBJ2-3 gives the full variable domain: DVKVTQSSRYLVKRTGEKVFLECVQDMDHENMFWYRQDPGLGLRLIYFSYDVKMKEKGDIPEGYSVSREKKERFSLILESASTNQTSMYLCASSWARGRVSSSTDTQYFGPGTRLTVL.

This clone was observed a single time. V is TRBV9 and J is TRBJ2-2; D remains ambiguous. The CDR3 is made up of 12 amino acids. Trimming pared 4 bases from V and 1 base from J, leaving 2 bases between. Germline V lookup: CDR1 SGDLS, CDR2 YYNGEE. CDR3 in amino acids: CASSLNTGELFF. CDR3 nucleotide sequence: TGTGCCAGCAGCCTGAACACCGGGGAGCTGTTTTTT.

J is TRBJ2-7 and V is TRBV30; 10 nucleotides agree with TRBD1. The V gene end was trimmed by 6 bases and the J gene end by 3 bases; junction bases not matched to a gene: 8. Germline V gene sequence: CDR1 GTSNPN, CDR2 SVGIG (reference sequence). This CDR3 has 14 residues. CDR3 region: CACRDRGNFYEQYF. The CDR3 nucleotides are TGTGCCTGCCGGGACAGGGGAAATTTCTACGAGCAGTACTTC.

In this sample, this clone turned up many times. The chain has TRBV19 and TRBJ2-2; 7 nucleotides line up with TRBD1. Germline V gene data show CDR1 as LNHDA and CDR2 as SQIVND (reference sequence). The CDR3 has 15 amino acids. The V segment lost 5 bases and the J segment 2 bases; nucleotides outside the gene matches: 5. The CDR3 spells CASSFGTANTGELFF. The CDR3 DNA reads TGTGCCAGTAGTTTCGGGACAGCTAACACCGGGGAGCTGTTTTTT.

The chain uses TRBV19 and TRBJ2-1; possibly TRBD2 for D (5 bases). The CDR3 covers 14 residues. Germline V lookup: CDR1 LNHDA, CDR2 SQIVND (reference sequence). V was trimmed by 7 bases and J by 10 bases, leaving 20 bases between them. The chain's CDR3 is CASKAVVTSREQFF. The CDR3, as DNA: TGTGCCAGTAAAGCGGTTGTTACATCGAGGGAGCAGTTCTTC.